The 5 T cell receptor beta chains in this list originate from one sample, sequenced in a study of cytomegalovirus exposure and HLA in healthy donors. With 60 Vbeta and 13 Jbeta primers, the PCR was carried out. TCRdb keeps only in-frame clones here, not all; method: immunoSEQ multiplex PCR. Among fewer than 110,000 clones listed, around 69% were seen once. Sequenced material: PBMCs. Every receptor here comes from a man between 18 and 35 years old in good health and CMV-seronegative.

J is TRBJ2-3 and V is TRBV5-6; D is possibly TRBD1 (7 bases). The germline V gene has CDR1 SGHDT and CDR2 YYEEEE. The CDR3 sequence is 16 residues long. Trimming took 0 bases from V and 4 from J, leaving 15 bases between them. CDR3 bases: TGTGCCAGCAGCTTGGCGACCGTCAGGGGGGCAGATACGCAGTATTTT. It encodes CASSLATVRGADTQYF.

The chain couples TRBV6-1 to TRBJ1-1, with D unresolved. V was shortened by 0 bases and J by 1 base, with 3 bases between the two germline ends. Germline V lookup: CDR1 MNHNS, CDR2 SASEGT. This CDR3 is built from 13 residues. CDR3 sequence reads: CASSEARNTEAFF. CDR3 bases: TGTGCCAGCAGTGAAGCCCGGAACACTGAAGCTTTCTTT.

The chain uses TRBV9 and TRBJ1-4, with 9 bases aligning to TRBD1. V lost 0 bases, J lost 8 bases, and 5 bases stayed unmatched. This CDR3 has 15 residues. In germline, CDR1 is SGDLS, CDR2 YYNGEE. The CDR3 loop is CASSVGGQGVEKLFF. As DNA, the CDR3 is TGTGCCAGCAGCGTAGGGGGACAGGGTGTCGAAAAACTGTTTTTT. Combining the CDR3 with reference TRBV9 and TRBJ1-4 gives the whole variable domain DSGVTQTPKHLITATGQRVTLRCSPRSGDLSVYWYQQSLDQGLQFLIQYYNGEERAKGNILERFSAQQFPDLHSELNLSSLELGDSALYFCASSVGGQGVEKLFFGSGTQLSVL.

This CDR3 reads CASSLRRGREQYF. CDR3 bases: TGTGCCAGCAGTTTAAGGAGGGGGCGCGAGCAGTACTTC. The chain carries TRBV27 and TRBJ2-7, with D tentatively TRBD1 (7 bases). Trimming removed 2 bases at V and 6 bases at J, with 11 bases between. Germline loops: CDR1 MNHEY, CDR2 SMNVEV (reference sequence). The CDR3 runs to 13 residues.

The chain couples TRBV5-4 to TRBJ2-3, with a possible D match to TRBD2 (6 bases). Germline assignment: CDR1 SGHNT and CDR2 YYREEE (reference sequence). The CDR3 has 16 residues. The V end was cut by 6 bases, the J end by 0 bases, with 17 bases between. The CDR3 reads CASKWVGRPSTDTQYF. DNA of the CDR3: TGTGCCAGCAAGTGGGTGGGGAGGCCTAGCACAGATACGCAGTATTTT.